The 18 T cell receptor beta chains listed next were all sequenced from one sample in a study of Ad26.COV2.S vaccination and SARS-CoV-2 variants (dated by TCRdb to about 2021). Library preparation used the immunoSEQ multiplex PCR assay. Drawn from immuneACCESS, this table holds only the in-frame rearrangements with V and J called that TCRdb kept. Clones are partly lost; checked studies trace under half to an unresolved V gene and leave the rest unexplained. This sample gives some 180,000 clones in total; 87% of them show up just once. The ten largest clonotypes hold 4.5% to 7.5% of the sample. Interpreted using the paper, the time point label stands for: individuals recovered from natural SARS-CoV-2 infection. This specimen was peripheral blood, taken after recovery from COVID-19. The source of these receptors is a human donor who had recovered from COVID-19.

V and J are TRBV7-3 and TRBJ2-7; no clear D. V lost 3 bases, J lost 3 bases, and 9 bases lay in between. CDR3 length: 13 residues. Germline CDR1 is SGHTA and CDR2 is FQGTGA. CDR3 region: CASSLDGFYEQYF. The CDR3 bases are TGTGCCAGCAGCTTGGACGGATTCTACGAGCAGTACTTC.

The chain couples TRBV6-5 to TRBJ1-3, with D unresolved. The CDR3 loop spans 13 amino acids. Between the trimmed V and J ends, which lost 4 bases and 3 bases, there was a span of 7 bases. Per the germline V gene, CDR1 is MNHEY and CDR2 is SVGAGI. The CDR3 bases are TGTGCCAGCAGTTGGGAGGTTGGAAACACCATATATTTT. Translated, it gives CASSWEVGNTIYF.

The J gene is TRBJ2-1, the V gene TRBV12-5, with D perhaps being TRBD1 or TRBD2 (5 bases each). The CDR3 extends over 13 amino acids. The ends were cut back, 2 bases at V and 14 bases at J, with 16 bases in the middle. Germline V gene data show CDR1 as LGHNT and CDR2 as FRNRAP. Here the CDR3 DNA reads TGTGCTAGTGGTTTGAATTCGGGGACCCCGGAGTTCTTC. It is translated as CASGLNSGTPEFF.

This clone was counted once. V and J are TRBV7-6 and TRBJ2-3, with a tentative D call TRBD2 (7 bases). The CDR3 length is 16 residues. V was trimmed by 5 bases and J by 0 bases, leaving 15 bases between them. CDR1 and CDR2 from the germline V gene are SGHVS and FNYEAQ. The CDR3 DNA sequence: TGTGCCAGCAGCCCCATGGGGGGGGCGAGCACAGATACGCAGTATTTT. This encodes CASSPMGGASTDTQYF.

The CDR3 spells CASVQTSGTGGAQYF. The CDR3 DNA sequence: TGTGCCAGCGTTCAAACTAGCGGGACCGGGGGTGCCCAGTACTTC. The chain has TRBV7-2 and TRBJ2-5, with 10 bases fitting TRBD2. The germline V gene has CDR1 SGHTA and CDR2 FQGNSA. Trimming at V came to 8 bases and at J to 9 bases, leaving 15 bases not matched to a gene. This CDR3 contains 15 residues.

This chain links TRBV12-3 or TRBV12-4 with TRBJ1-3; D is undetermined. Between the trimmed V and J ends, which lost 10 bases and 4 bases, there was a span of 8 bases. There are 11 residues in the CDR3. CDR3 bases: TGTGCCACCCGAGGGGGAAACACCATATATTTT. It is translated as CATRGGNTIYF.

This clone was seen more than once but under ten times. The V gene is TRBV10-3, the J gene TRBJ1-6; 9 nucleotides align to TRBD1. Per germline, CDR1 ENHRY and CDR2 SYGVKD. V was pared by 8 bases and J by 9 bases, with 5 bases of the junction left unmatched. The CDR3 spans 13 residues. CDR3 sequence reads: CAIRGQGVSPLHF. The CDR3, as DNA: TGTGCCATCCGGGGACAGGGTGTTTCACCCCTCCACTTT.

CDR3 amino acids: CASSKTLDRGALGF. CDR3 sequence (DNA): TGTGCCAGCAGCAAAACCCTTGACAGGGGCGCCCTGGGATTT. The chain carries TRBV21-1 and TRBJ1-3; the D call in the table, TRBD1, was not verified against the DNA. TRBV21-1 represents a pseudogene. This CDR3 comprises 14 residues.

The CDR3 spells CASSFSGSSYEQYF. CDR3 coding DNA: TGCGCCAGCAGCTTTAGCGGGAGCTCCTACGAGCAGTACTTC. The chain links TRBV5-1 to TRBJ2-7, with 9 bases fitting TRBD2. CDR3 length: 14 amino acids. With 2 bases clipped from V and 0 bases from J, the junction kept 0 bases outside the gene matches. The germline CDR1 and CDR2 sequences are SGHRS and YFSETQ.

This clone was seen only once. The chain uses TRBV4-1 and TRBJ2-2; D ambiguous. This CDR3 contains 16 residues. Germline lookup yields CDR1 MGHRA and CDR2 YSYEKL. V was pared by 1 base and J by 6 bases, with 15 bases between. Written as DNA, the CDR3 is TGCGCCAGCAGCCAAGGGGAACTTCGAGGAGCCGGGGAGCTGTTTTTT. It specifies CASSQGELRGAGELFF.

CDR3 loop: CASGLVQGEANYGYTF. The CDR3 nucleotides read TGTGCTAGTGGTTTGGTACAAGGGGAGGCTAACTATGGCTACACCTTC. This chain joins TRBV12-5 and TRBJ1-2; D is possibly TRBD1 (5 bases). Trimming stripped 0 bases from V and 0 bases from J, with 11 bases between. The CDR3 has 16 residues. CDR1 and CDR2 (germline): LGHNT, FRNRAP.

J is TRBJ2-1 and V is TRBV19, with D unclear. Trimming removed 5 bases from V and 10 bases from J, with 9 bases in between. The CDR3 has 11 amino acids. Germline-derived CDR1 and CDR2 are LNHDA and SQIVND (reference sequence). This CDR3 reads CASSVQAEQFF. The CDR3 DNA follows: TGTGCCAGTAGTGTTCAAGCGGAGCAGTTCTTC.

This chain joins TRBV7-2 and TRBJ1-3; D is undetermined. This CDR3 contains 13 residues. Germline CDR1 SGHTA, CDR2 FQGNSA. V lost 4 bases and J lost 0, with 4 bases in between. The CDR3 spells CASSWNSGNTIYF. The CDR3 coding sequence is TGTGCCAGCAGCTGGAACTCTGGAAACACCATATATTTT.

A note on this clone: The junction does not match germline at one end; this may be a read error. This chain joins TRBV2 and TRBJ1-2; D gene unclear. The germline CDR1 and CDR2 sequences are SNHLY and FYNNEI. This CDR3 is built from 10 residues. The CDR3 protein is CASREFGHTF. CDR3 DNA: TGTGCCAGCAGAGAGTTTGGCCACACCTTC.

The chain couples TRBV19 to TRBJ1-5; no clear D. CDR1 is LNHDA and CDR2 is SQIVND in the germline V gene (reference sequence). This CDR3 region has 13 residues. V was shortened by 7 bases and J by 7 bases, with 14 bases between the two germline ends. DNA for the CDR3: TGTGCCAGTAACGGACTGACGGACCAGCCCCAGCATTTT. Protein: CASNGLTDQPQHF.

The chain carries TRBV2 and TRBJ2-3; D is possibly TRBD1 (6 bases). Germline V CDR1 and CDR2: SNHLY, FYNNEI. CDR3 length: 13 amino acids. V lost 6 bases, J lost 3 bases, and 10 bases lay in between. The CDR3 spells CASSGGQTDTQYF. In nucleotides, the CDR3 is TGTGCCAGCAGCGGTGGACAGACAGATACGCAGTATTTT.

CDR3 in amino acids: CASSPVTSGNNFEQFF. The CDR3 DNA sequence: TGTGCCAGCTCACCAGTCACGTCAGGGAATAATTTTGAGCAGTTCTTC. The gene calls are TRBV18 and TRBJ2-1; D might be TRBD1 (5 bases). V lost 2 bases, J lost 9 bases, and 20 bases lay in between. Germline assignment: CDR1 KGHSH and CDR2 LQKENI. This CDR3 region has 16 residues.

The V gene is TRBV5-1, the J gene TRBJ2-1; D remains ambiguous. The CDR3 has 15 amino acids. Germline CDR1 is SGHRS and CDR2 is YFSETQ. The V end was cut by 5 bases, the J end by 0 bases, with 12 bases between. This CDR3 is CASSAATLSYNEQFF. DNA of the CDR3: TGCGCCAGCAGTGCAGCTACCCTCTCCTACAATGAGCAGTTCTTC.